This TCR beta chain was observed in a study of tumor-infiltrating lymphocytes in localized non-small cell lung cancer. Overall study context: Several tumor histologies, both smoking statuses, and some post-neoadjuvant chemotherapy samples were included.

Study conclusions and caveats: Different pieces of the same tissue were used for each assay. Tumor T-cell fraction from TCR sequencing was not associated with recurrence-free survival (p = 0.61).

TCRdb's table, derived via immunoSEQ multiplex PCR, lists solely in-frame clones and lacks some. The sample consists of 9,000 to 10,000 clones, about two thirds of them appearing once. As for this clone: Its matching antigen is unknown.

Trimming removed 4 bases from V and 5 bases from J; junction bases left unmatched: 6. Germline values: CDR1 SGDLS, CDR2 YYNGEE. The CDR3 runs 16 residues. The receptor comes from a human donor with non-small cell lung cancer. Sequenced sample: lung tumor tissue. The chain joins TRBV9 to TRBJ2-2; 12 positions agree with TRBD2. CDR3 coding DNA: TGTGCCAGCAGCCTATCTAGCGGGAGGGAAACCGGGGAGCTGTTTTTT. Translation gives CASSLSSGRETGELFF.